This passage covers 19 T cell receptor beta chains from one sample sequenced in a study of radiotherapy plus CTLA-4 blockade in lung cancer. Sequencing used immunoSEQ multiplex PCR; TCRdb keeps in-frame clones, though not all of them. In the table there are roughly 110,000 clones, around 84% of which are singletons. The sequencing used peripheral blood, collected from a patient treated with radiotherapy plus ipilimumab. Receptors were obtained from a human donor with non-small cell lung cancer that progressed on radiotherapy plus ipilimumab. Some clones in this sample may be carry-over from other donors' samples.

The gene calls are TRBV7-9 and TRBJ2-4; D unresolved. The germline CDR1 and CDR2 sequences are SEHNR and FQNEAQ (reference sequence). The V end lost 6 bases, the J end lost 8 bases, and 17 bases lay between the germline ends. This CDR3 has 14 amino acids. The CDR3 sequence: CASSFTLGMDIQYF. CDR3 DNA sequence: TGTGCCAGCAGTTTTACCCTTGGGATGGACATTCAGTACTTC.

This chain links TRBV2 with TRBJ1-4; D is perhaps TRBD1 (5 bases). This CDR3 has 12 amino acids. Trimming stripped 4 bases from V and 11 bases from J, with 11 bases between. Germline CDR1 SNHLY, CDR2 FYNNEI. The CDR3 is CASSAREGKLFF. The CDR3 coding sequence is TGTGCCAGCAGTGCCCGAGAGGGGAAACTGTTTTTT. Together with reference TRBV2 and TRBJ1-4, the CDR3 gives the full variable domain: EPEVTQTPSHQVTQMGQEVILRCVPISNHLYFYWYRQILGQKVEFLVSFYNNEISEKSEIFDDQFSVERPDGSNFTLKIRSTKLEDSAMYFCASSAREGKLFFGSGTQLSVL.

The chain is built from TRBV5-4 and TRBJ1-1; maybe TRBD1 (5 bases). The CDR3 has 15 residues. Germline values: CDR1 SGHNT, CDR2 YYREEE (reference sequence). V was shortened by 5 bases and J by 1 base, with 15 bases between the two germline ends. CDR3 sequence (DNA): TGTGCCAGCAGTACACGTCGAGGGGAGAACACTGAAGCTTTCTTT. Its protein is CASSTRRGENTEAFF.

The chain links TRBV5-1 to TRBJ1-1; D is undetermined. The CDR3 consists of 14 residues. Germline CDR1 and CDR2: SGHRS and YFSETQ. V lost 4 bases and J 0 bases, leaving 10 bases between the germline ends. DNA of the CDR3: TGCGCCAGCAGCAAGCAGGATATGAACACTGAAGCTTTCTTT. It translates to CASSKQDMNTEAFF.

V usage is TRBV10-3 and J usage is TRBJ2-7; D is ambiguous. The CDR3 totals 15 residues. The germline V and J ends were trimmed by 3 bases and 0 bases, with 12 bases remaining between them. Germline assignment: CDR1 ENHRY and CDR2 SYGVKD. CDR3 in DNA: TGTGCCATCAGTGACCCGGGTTTAAGCTCCTACGAGCAGTACTTC. Translation: CAISDPGLSSYEQYF.

The chain links TRBV5-1 to TRBJ2-3; 9 bases match TRBD1. The V segment lost 0 bases and the J segment 4 bases; nucleotides outside the gene matches: 3. The CDR3 runs to 15 residues. Germline values: CDR1 SGHRS, CDR2 YFSETQ. In nucleotides, the CDR3 is TGCGCCAGCAGCTTGGGACAGGGGGTCGCAGATACGCAGTATTTT. Amino acid sequence: CASSLGQGVADTQYF.

As concerns this clone: Its ends do not fully match the called genes, so a read error is possible. The chain combines TRBV6-1 with TRBJ2-5; D remains unclear. Germline V lookup: CDR1 MNHNS, CDR2 SASEGT. This CDR3 region has 14 residues. The CDR3 DNA is TGTGCCAGCAGTGAGAGGCTGCACCAAGGGACCCAGTACTTC. It encodes CASSERLHQGTQYF.

The chain links TRBV28 to TRBJ1-2; D is unclear. This CDR3 spans 12 amino acids. V lost 5 bases and J 7 bases, leaving 11 bases between the germline ends. Looked up from germline, CDR1 is MDHEN and CDR2 is SYDVKM. CDR3 in amino acids: CASSPDLFGYTF. CDR3 DNA sequence: TGTGCCAGCAGTCCGGACCTCTTTGGCTACACCTTC.

This clone was picked up a small number of times. The chain joins TRBV7-9 to TRBJ1-1; D gene unclear. Between the trimmed V and J ends, which lost 7 bases and 8 bases, there was a span of 14 bases. CDR3 size: 12 residues. Germline lookup yields CDR1 SEHNR and CDR2 FQNEAQ (reference sequence). The CDR3 sequence is CASIGESSEAFF. CDR3 bases: TGTGCCAGCATAGGAGAGTCAAGCGAAGCTTTCTTT. Filled out from reference TRBV7-9 and TRBJ1-1, the complete variable domain reads DTGVSQNPRHKITKRGQNVTFRCDPISEHNRLYWYRQTLGQGPEFLTYFQNEAQLEKSRLLSDRFSAERPKGSFSTLEIQRTEQGDSAMYLCASIGESSEAFFGQGTRLTVV.

The J gene is TRBJ2-5, the V gene TRBV30; D may be TRBD2 (5 bases). The CDR3 contains 12 residues. Per the germline V gene, CDR1 is GTSNPN and CDR2 is SVGIG (reference sequence). V lost 5 bases and J 5 bases, leaving 12 bases between the germline ends. CDR3 sequence: CAWGRTRETQYF. The CDR3 region has the DNA TGTGCCTGGGGCCGGACTCGGGAGACCCAGTACTTC. Full variable domain (outside the CDR3, taken from reference TRBV30 and TRBJ2-5): SQTIHQWPATLVQPVGSPLSLECTVEGTSNPNLYWYRQAAGRGLQLLFYSVGIGQISSEVPQNLSASRPQDRQFILSSKKLLLSDSGFYLCAWGRTRETQYFGPGTRLLVL.

The CDR3 loop is CASTPSRQGNVGYTF. CDR3 bases: TGTGCCAGCACCCCTTCGAGACAGGGAAATGTTGGCTACACCTTC. The chain carries TRBV2 and TRBJ1-2; 7 bases fit TRBD1. The V gene end was trimmed by 7 bases and the J gene end by 7 bases; junction bases not matched to a gene: 15. CDR3 length: 15 residues. Germline V gene sequence: CDR1 SNHLY, CDR2 FYNNEI.

The chain uses TRBV5-6 and TRBJ2-7, with TRBD2 as a possible D gene (5 bases). Trimming shortened V by 3 bases and J by 7 bases, and 17 bases separated the two germline ends. In germline, CDR1 is SGHDT, CDR2 YYEEEE. The CDR3 covers 14 residues. The DNA of the CDR3 is TGTGCCAGCAGCTCACTCCGGGATTTGCGAGAGCAGTACTTC. Translation: CASSSLRDLREQYF.

The gene calls are TRBV4-3 and TRBJ2-6; 9 bases map to TRBD1. CDR1 and CDR2 (germline): LGHNA, YSLEER. This CDR3 comprises 17 residues. Trimming took 5 bases from V and 4 from J; bases not matched to a gene: 9. The CDR3 coding sequence is TGCGCCAGCAGCGCTTACAGGGGGCGTGGGGGGGCCAACGTCCTGACTTTC. It translates to CASSAYRGRGGANVLTF.

The chain couples TRBV27 to TRBJ2-7, with D possibly TRBD1 on 6 matching bases. This CDR3 has 15 amino acids. CDR1 is MNHEY, CDR2 SMNVEV, per germline (reference sequence). V lost 5 bases and J 2 bases, leaving 16 bases between the germline ends. This CDR3 is CASSPRTDAPYEQYF. CDR3 bases: TGTGCCAGCAGTCCCCGGACAGACGCCCCCTACGAGCAGTACTTC.

The genes are TRBV14 and TRBJ2-3; D is undetermined. Trimming shortened V by 2 bases and J by 5 bases, and 8 bases separated the two germline ends. There are 13 residues in the CDR3. The germline V gene has CDR1 SGHDN and CDR2 FVKESK. The CDR3 sequence: CASSQNIGDTQYF. CDR3 sequence (DNA): TGTGCCAGCAGCCAAAATATCGGAGATACGCAGTATTTT.

The chain recombines TRBV7-3 with TRBJ2-1, with 13 bases matching TRBD2. Germline V gives CDR1 SGHTA, CDR2 FQGTGA. The CDR3 runs to 16 residues. V gave up 3 bases and J gave up 8 bases; unmatched junction bases: 7. CDR3 sequence: CASSLGLAGYRDEQFF. CDR3 sequence (DNA): TGTGCCAGCAGCTTGGGACTAGCGGGGTACCGGGATGAGCAGTTCTTC.

The CDR3 reads CASSQPGQGFAEQYF. CDR3 nucleotide sequence: TGTGCCAGCAGCCAGCCGGGACAGGGTTTTGCGGAGCAGTACTTC. This sequence joins TRBV4-2 and TRBJ2-7, with TRBD1 matching 9 bases. CDR3 length: 15 residues. The V segment lost 3 bases and the J segment 7 bases; nucleotides outside the gene matches: 10. Per the germline V gene, CDR1 is LGHNA and CDR2 is YNFKEQ.

CDR3 sequence (DNA): TGTGCCAGCAGTCACCGACAGGGAAGTCAAGAGACCCAGTACTTC. It codes for CASSHRQGSQETQYF. The V and J genes are TRBV28 and TRBJ2-5; 7 bases are a match to TRBD1. The trim removed 5 bases at V and 2 bases at J, leaving 8 bases unmatched. The germline V gene encodes CDR1 MDHEN and CDR2 SYDVKM. The CDR3 length is 15 residues.

V usage is TRBV11-2 and J usage is TRBJ2-7, with D perhaps matching TRBD2 (5 bases). In germline, CDR1 is SGHAT, CDR2 FQNNGV. The V end was cut by 1 base, the J end by 4 bases, with 8 bases between. The CDR3 is 13 residues long. Written as DNA, the CDR3 is TGTGCCAGCAGCTTAGCGGGGATATACGAGCAGTACTTC. Translating gives CASSLAGIYEQYF.